These 21 T cell receptor beta chains originate from one sample sequenced in a study of T cells expressing NK-cell markers. TCRdb reanalyzed the 5' RACE reads, giving one entry per CDR3 protein sequence and no DNA. This repertoire includes under 600,000 distinct CDR3 sequences. The sample taken for sequencing was blood T cells: a sorted CD56 or NKG2C T cell subset, CD4+ or CD8+ T cells, or bulk PBMC T cells (not recorded which). Receptors were obtained from a woman aged 45-65 years in good health.

The chain recombines TRBV20-1 with TRBJ2-3; the D gene TCRdb calls, TRBD1, cannot be checked with no DNA. The CDR3 extends over 16 amino acids. Germline-derived CDR1 and CDR2 are DFQATT and SNEGSKA (reference sequence). The CDR3 protein is CSARGGQERSTDTQYF.

CDR3: CASRGTGPGGEQYF. The rearrangement links TRBV6-5 to TRBJ2-7; the TCRdb D gene call, TRBD1, has no DNA to confirm it. The germline V gene has CDR1 MNHEY and CDR2 SVGAGI. This CDR3 comprises 14 residues.

The chain uses TRBV5-1 and TRBJ1-1. The CDR3 spans 13 residues. Germline V gene data show CDR1 as SGHRS and CDR2 as YFSETQ. CDR3 sequence: CASSLRWNTEAFF.

The CDR3 reads CASSFRLGRGNQPQHF. The chain couples TRBV28 to TRBJ1-5. Germline CDR1 reads MDHEN; CDR2 reads SYDVKM. The CDR3 is 16 residues long.

The chain employs TRBV10-1 and TRBJ2-1; there is no DNA to check the TCRdb D call of TRBD2. This CDR3 contains 16 residues. Germline CDR1 reads WNHNN; CDR2 reads SYGVQD (reference sequence). The CDR3 protein is CASSESKSGSGDEQFF.

The chain joins TRBV7-9 to TRBJ1-2; TCRdb calls TRBD1, which cannot be checked without DNA. From germline, CDR1 is SEHNR and CDR2 FQNEAQ (reference sequence). This CDR3 contains 15 residues. CDR3 region: CASGRGLEANYGYTF.

This rearrangement joins TRBV3-1 to TRBJ2-7; absent DNA, TCRdb's TRBD2 call cannot be checked. This CDR3 has 14 residues. Germline assignment: CDR1 LGHDT and CDR2 YNNKEL (reference sequence). The CDR3 loop is CASSQEKLRDEQYF.

This chain uses TRBV20-1 with TRBJ2-7; without DNA, the TCRdb call of TRBD2 cannot be checked. CDR1 and CDR2 (germline): DFQATT, SNEGSKA (reference sequence). This CDR3 is built from 16 residues. CDR3 amino acids: CSARTGTSGVLYEQYF.

The genes are TRBV20-1 and TRBJ2-2. This CDR3 region has 14 residues. Per the germline V gene, CDR1 is DFQATT and CDR2 is SNEGSKA (reference sequence). CDR3 in amino acids: CSAREGSNTGELFF.

This chain joins TRBV24-1 and TRBJ2-2. Germline V gene data show CDR1 as KGHDR and CDR2 as SFDVKD. CDR3 size: 17 residues. CDR3 loop: CATSDGYWVSSTGELFF.

The chain combines TRBV9 with TRBJ1-1; TCRdb indicates TRBD1, and absent DNA this call remains unverified. CDR1 and CDR2 from the germline V gene are SGDLS and YYNGEE. The CDR3 spans 14 residues. CDR3 sequence reads: CASSVVGGETEAFF.

The rearrangement links TRBV5-1 to TRBJ1-3. The germline CDR1 and CDR2 sequences are SGHRS and YFSETQ. This CDR3 is 15 amino acids long. This chain's CDR3 is CASSPEGPAGNTIYF.

V and J are TRBV7-3 and TRBJ2-2; the D gene TCRdb calls, TRBD1, cannot be checked with no DNA. Germline V gene sequence: CDR1 SGHTA, CDR2 FQGTGA. CDR3 length: 19 amino acids. CDR3 amino acids: CASSFGPPTGLLNTGELFF.

The genes are TRBV12-3 or TRBV12-4 and TRBJ2-7. The CDR3 runs to 12 residues. CDR3 residues: CASSLMGNEQYF.

The gene calls are TRBV14 and TRBJ1-1; there is no DNA to check the TCRdb D call of TRBD1. There are 15 residues in the CDR3. Germline CDR1 is SGHDN and CDR2 is FVKESK. CDR3 region: CASSPWGERSTEAFF.

The chain carries TRBV10-3 and TRBJ2-7. The CDR3 covers 11 residues. CDR1 and CDR2 (germline): ENHRY, SYGVKD. The CDR3 sequence: CAISELDTAYF.

The chain combines TRBV12-3 or TRBV12-4 with TRBJ2-7; TCRdb indicates TRBD2, and absent DNA this call remains unverified. The length of the CDR3 is 17 residues. The CDR3 spells CASSLGRGLAGIYEQYF.

The V call is TRBV18, the J call TRBJ2-7; without DNA, the TCRdb call of TRBD2 cannot be checked. CDR3 length: 15 amino acids. Germline V CDR1 and CDR2: KGHSH, LQKENI. The CDR3 loop reads CASSSNSGSRDEQYF.

The genes are TRBV12-3 or TRBV12-4 and TRBJ2-3; as DNA is missing, the TRBD2 call by TCRdb cannot be tested. This CDR3 region has 16 residues. CDR3 sequence reads: CASSPSGLAEPNTQYF.

This chain connects TRBV4-1 to TRBJ2-3; lacking DNA, the TRBD2 call made by TCRdb goes unchecked. Germline V gene data show CDR1 as MGHRA and CDR2 as YSYEKL. CDR3 size: 19 residues. This chain's CDR3 is CASSQDLGGRGPSTDTQYF.

This rearrangement joins TRBV12-3 or TRBV12-4 to TRBJ2-1. This CDR3 spans 15 amino acids. This CDR3 reads CASSLSKRGGNEQFF.